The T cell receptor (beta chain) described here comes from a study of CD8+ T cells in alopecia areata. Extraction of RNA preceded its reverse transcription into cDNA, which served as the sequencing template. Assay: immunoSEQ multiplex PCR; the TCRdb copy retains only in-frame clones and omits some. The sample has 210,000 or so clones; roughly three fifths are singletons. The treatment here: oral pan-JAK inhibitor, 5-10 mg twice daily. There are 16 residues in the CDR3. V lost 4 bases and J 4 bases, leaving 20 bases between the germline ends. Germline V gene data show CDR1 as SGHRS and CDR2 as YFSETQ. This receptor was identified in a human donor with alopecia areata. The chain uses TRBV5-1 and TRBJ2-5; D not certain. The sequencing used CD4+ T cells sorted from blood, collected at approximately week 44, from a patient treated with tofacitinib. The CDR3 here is CASSGAKSTLIETQYF. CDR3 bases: TGCGCCAGCAGCGGAGCAAAGAGCACATTGATAGAGACCCAGTACTTC.